These 16 T cell receptor beta chains originate from one sample sequenced in a study of OX40 agonist ivuxolimab in advanced cancers. TCRdb's table, derived via immunoSEQ multiplex PCR, lists solely in-frame clones and lacks some. The sample comprises about 64,000 clones, less than 95% of which are singletons, and under 0.45% rests with the top ten. Specimen: CD4+ or CD8+ T cells sorted from blood, collected in a trial of the OX40 agonist ivuxolimab. The source of these receptors is an adult with an advanced solid tumor such as melanoma, head and neck, liver or kidney cancer.

This clone was seen just once. The junction departs from germline at one end; a sequencing error may be responsible. J is TRBJ2-3 and V is TRBV11-2; D might be TRBD2 (6 bases). CDR3 length: 12 residues. Germline values: CDR1 SGHAT, CDR2 FQNNGV. The CDR3 sequence: CASSSGDRLVRF. CDR3 DNA sequence: TGTGCCAGCAGCTCTGGGGATAGACTAGTTCGTTTT.

The chain uses TRBV5-6 and TRBJ2-1; 8 bases are shared with TRBD1. Germline V lookup: CDR1 SGHDT, CDR2 YYEEEE. Trimming at V came to 4 bases and at J to 0 bases, leaving 12 bases not matched to a gene. The length of the CDR3 is 18 residues. The CDR3 region is CASSDTGQGPSSYNEQFF. CDR3 sequence (DNA): TGTGCCAGCAGCGATACAGGACAGGGCCCCTCCTCCTACAATGAGCAGTTCTTC.

The chain combines TRBV6-5 with TRBJ2-1, with TRBD2 as a possible D gene (5 bases). The V and J ends lost 7 bases and 3 bases respectively, with 13 bases between them. Germline values: CDR1 MNHEY, CDR2 SVGAGI. This CDR3 spans 14 amino acids. CDR3 protein: CASNVLGGYNEQFF. Written as DNA, the CDR3 is TGTGCCAGCAACGTTCTCGGAGGCTACAATGAGCAGTTCTTC.

The rearrangement joins TRBV7-2 to TRBJ2-3; 7 positions match TRBD2. The V segment lost 4 bases and the J segment 1 base; nucleotides outside the gene matches: 2. Germline values: CDR1 SGHTA, CDR2 FQGNSA. The CDR3 is 14 amino acids. Here the CDR3 DNA reads TGTGCCAGCAGCTCAACTAGCGGCACAGATACGCAGTATTTT. This translates into CASSSTSGTDTQYF.

The chain employs TRBV6-6 and TRBJ2-2; 10 bases agree with TRBD1. The CDR3 extends over 15 amino acids. V lost 6 bases to trimming and J lost 8 bases; unmatched junction nucleotides: 9. In germline, CDR1 is MNHNY, CDR2 SVGAGI (reference sequence). This chain's CDR3 is CASSSRQGATGELFF. As DNA, the CDR3 is TGTGCCAGCAGCTCTCGACAGGGGGCGACTGGGGAGCTGTTTTTT.

The V gene is TRBV2, the J gene TRBJ1-1; a weak D match, TRBD1 (6 bases). The germline V gene encodes CDR1 SNHLY and CDR2 FYNNEI. This CDR3 is 14 amino acids long. The germline V and J ends were trimmed by 6 bases and 0 bases, with 11 bases remaining between them. The CDR3: CASRARGMNTEAFF. The CDR3 bases are TGTGCCAGCAGGGCCAGGGGTATGAACACTGAAGCTTTCTTT.

This clone came up a few times. This chain links TRBV2 with TRBJ2-2; the D gene is possibly TRBD1 (5 bases). The germline gives CDR1 SNHLY, CDR2 FYNNEI. The CDR3 is 13 amino acids. V shed 7 bases and J shed 6 bases, with 12 bases lying between them. CDR3 coding DNA: TGTGCCAGCATGCCCAGGGTAGCCGGGGAGCTGTTTTTT. Translating gives CASMPRVAGELFF.

The chain's CDR3 is CASTNPGQTGNTIYF. CDR3 nucleotide sequence: TGTGCCAGCACCAACCCGGGACAGACTGGAAACACCATATATTTT. The V call is TRBV7-2, the J call TRBJ1-3; 7 bases fit TRBD1. Trimming took 7 bases from V and 2 from J; bases not matched to a gene: 8. Germline V gene data show CDR1 as SGHTA and CDR2 as FQGNSA. The CDR3 sequence is 15 residues long. The full variable domain, in which reference TRBV7-2 and TRBJ1-3 provide the parts outside the CDR3, is GAGVSQSPSNKVTEKGKDVELRCDPISGHTALYWYRQSLGQGLEFLIYFQGNSAPDKSGLPSDRFSAERTGGSVSTLTIQRTQQEDSAVYLCASTNPGQTGNTIYFGEGSWLTVV.

This rearrangement joins TRBV7-6 to TRBJ2-7, with 7 bases aligning to TRBD2. Germline values: CDR1 SGHVS, CDR2 FNYEAQ. The CDR3 sequence is 14 residues long. V lost 0 bases and J lost 7; bases outside the gene matches: 6. CDR3: CASSLAGGPEEQYF. DNA of the CDR3: TGTGCCAGCAGCTTAGCGGGAGGGCCAGAGGAGCAGTACTTC. Full variable domain (rest looked up from reference TRBV7-6 and TRBJ2-7): GAGVSQSPRYKVTKRGQDVALRCDPISGHVSLYWYRQALGQGPEFLTYFNYEAQQDKSGLPNDRFSAERPEGSISTLTIQRTEQRDSAMYRCASSLAGGPEEQYFGPGTRLTVT.

The chain uses TRBV29-1 and TRBJ1-4; D ambiguous. V dropped 4 bases and J dropped 5 bases, with 11 bases sitting between them. Germline V CDR1 and CDR2: SQVTM, ANQGSEA. The CDR3 length is 13 residues. CDR3 amino acids: CSVVMRTNEKLFF. CDR3 nucleotide sequence: TGCAGCGTTGTTATGCGCACCAATGAAAAACTGTTTTTT.

The V and J genes are TRBV7-8 and TRBJ1-1; D may be TRBD1 (6 bases). Germline V gene data show CDR1 as SGHVS and CDR2 as FQNEAQ. The V end lost 3 bases, the J end lost 5 bases, and 13 bases lay between the germline ends. The CDR3 covers 14 residues. DNA for the CDR3: TGTGCCAGCAGCTTGGGGGGGCGAGGTACTGAAGCTTTCTTT. Translating it yields CASSLGGRGTEAFF. Complete variable domain (other parts from reference TRBV7-8 and TRBJ1-1): GAGVSQSPRYKVAKRGQDVALRCDPISGHVSLFWYQQALGQGPEFLTYFQNEAQLDKSGLPSDRFFAERPEGSVSTLKIQRTQQEDSAVYLCASSLGGRGTEAFFGQGTRLTVV.

This chain links TRBV7-9 with TRBJ1-1; no clear D gene. The CDR3 length is 19 residues. V lost 1 base and J lost 3, with 24 bases in between. Looked up from germline, CDR1 is SEHNR and CDR2 is FQNEAQ (reference sequence). CDR3 DNA: TGTGCCAGCAGCTTAGTTTATAGTACGGCAGGACCTAGGGACACTGAAGCTTTCTTT. Encoded protein: CASSLVYSTAGPRDTEAFF. The full variable domain, rest sourced from reference TRBV7-9 and TRBJ1-1, is DTGVSQNPRHKITKRGQNVTFRCDPISEHNRLYWYRQTLGQGPEFLTYFQNEAQLEKSRLLSDRFSAERPKGSFSTLEIQRTEQGDSAMYLCASSLVYSTAGPRDTEAFFGQGTRLTVV.

This clone was seen just once. V is TRBV5-6 and J is TRBJ1-1, with 9 bases identical to TRBD1. This CDR3 comprises 14 residues. The germline gives CDR1 SGHDT, CDR2 YYEEEE. V was clipped by 2 bases and J by 5 bases; unmatched bases: 4. The DNA of the CDR3 is TGTGCCAGCAGCTTACAGGGGGCCGGAACTGAAGCTTTCTTT. This gives the protein CASSLQGAGTEAFF.

This chain connects TRBV10-3 to TRBJ2-7; 10 bases are a match to TRBD2. With V trimmed by 6 bases and J by 5 bases, 7 bases remained unmatched. From germline, CDR1 is ENHRY and CDR2 SYGVKD. The CDR3 spans 14 residues. CDR3: CAIRTGTSVNEQYF. The CDR3 bases are TGTGCCATCAGGACCGGGACTAGCGTTAACGAGCAGTACTTC.

The chain joins TRBV6-5 to TRBJ2-1; D possibly matches TRBD1 or TRBD2 (5 bases each). Trimming removed 10 bases from V and 13 bases from J, with 23 bases in between. The V gene's germline CDR1 is MNHEY and CDR2 SVGAGI. The CDR3 covers 13 residues. The DNA of the CDR3 is TGTGCCAACGAGGACGTGGGGACGGAGTTACAGTTCTTC. The encoded protein is CANEDVGTELQFF.

The J gene is TRBJ2-7, the V gene TRBV7-9; 9 nucleotides match TRBD1. The ends lost 5 bases at V and 2 bases at J; junction bases unmatched: 10. Per germline, CDR1 SEHNR and CDR2 FQNEAQ (reference sequence). CDR3 length equals 16 residues. The CDR3 nucleotides are TGTGCCAGCAGCCCCACCGGGACAGGGTCCACCTACGAGCAGTACTTC. It is translated as CASSPTGTGSTYEQYF.